This is a list of T cell receptor beta chains from one sample in a study of cytomegalovirus exposure and HLA in healthy donors. Data came from immunoSEQ multiplex PCR; TCRdb stores just in-frame clones and leaves some out. The sample has around 100,000 clones, 60% to 75% seen once. Sample: PBMCs. The receptors were sampled from a man in his forties or fifties in good health and CMV-seronegative. CDR3s include the opening cysteine and the closing phenylalanine or tryptophan. A D gene is named only where the DNA matches it firmly. Clone size is not always given. Where it is, it says once, few, many or a class for expanded clones.

v_call: TRBV19; d_call: -; j_call: TRBJ1-1; clone_size: -; cdr3_aa: CASSDRLNTEAFF; cdr3_nt: TGTGCCAGTTCGGACAGATTGAACACTGAAGCTTTCTTT
v_call: TRBV11-3; d_call: TRBD2; j_call: TRBJ2-1; clone_size: -; cdr3_aa: CASSLASGRASEQFF; cdr3_nt: TGTGCCAGCAGCTTAGCTAGCGGGAGGGCCTCAGAGCAGTTCTTC
v_call: TRBV5-6; d_call: -; j_call: TRBJ1-2; clone_size: -; cdr3_aa: CASSSMVGGYGYTF; cdr3_nt: TGTGCCAGCAGCTCCATGGTGGGAGGCTATGGCTACACCTTC
v_call: TRBV11-1; d_call: -; j_call: TRBJ1-3; clone_size: -; cdr3_aa: CASSFGSGNTIYF; cdr3_nt: TGTGCCAGCAGCTTCGGTTCTGGAAACACCATATATTTT
v_call: TRBV5-1; d_call: TRBD1; j_call: TRBJ1-4; clone_size: -; cdr3_aa: CASRETGGAVELFF; cdr3_nt: TGCGCCAGCAGGGAGACAGGGGGCGCGGTCGAACTGTTTTTT
v_call: TRBV6-1; d_call: -; j_call: TRBJ1-2; clone_size: -; cdr3_aa: CASMRAGLGYTF; cdr3_nt: TGTGCCAGCATGAGGGCAGGCTTAGGCTACACCTTC
v_call: TRBV10-3; d_call: TRBD1; j_call: TRBJ2-5; clone_size: few; cdr3_aa: CAISERQGAGETQYF; cdr3_nt: TGTGCCATCAGTGAACGGCAGGGGGCGGGAGAGACCCAGTACTTC
v_call: TRBV7-7; d_call: -; j_call: TRBJ2-2; clone_size: -; cdr3_aa: CASSKAGQGTGELFF; cdr3_nt: TGTGCCAGCAGCAAAGCGGGACAAGGAACCGGGGAGCTGTTTTTT
v_call: TRBV19; d_call: TRBD2; j_call: TRBJ2-2; clone_size: -; cdr3_aa: CASSMTSGRLGTGELFF; cdr3_nt: TGTGCCAGTAGTATGACTAGCGGGAGGTTAGGCACCGGGGAGCTGTTTTTT
v_call: TRBV5-1; d_call: TRBD1; j_call: TRBJ1-1; clone_size: -; cdr3_aa: CASSWGTGGRTEAFF; cdr3_nt: TGCGCCAGCAGCTGGGGGACAGGGGGCCGAACTGAAGCTTTCTTT
v_call: TRBV30; d_call: -; j_call: TRBJ1-2; clone_size: -; cdr3_aa: CAWRLGGAAGYTF; cdr3_nt: TGTGCCTGGAGGCTAGGGGGAGCGGCTGGCTACACCTTC
v_call: TRBV7-2; d_call: TRBD2; j_call: TRBJ2-3; clone_size: -; cdr3_aa: CASSLNLAGSTDTQYF; cdr3_nt: TGTGCCAGCAGCTTAAACCTAGCGGGGAGCACAGATACGCAGTATTTT
v_call: TRBV5-4; d_call: TRBD1; j_call: TRBJ2-7; clone_size: few; cdr3_aa: CASSQMRQGALTGEQYF; cdr3_nt: TGTGCCAGCAGCCAGATGAGACAGGGGGCGTTAACGGGCGAGCAGTACTTC
v_call: TRBV9; d_call: -; j_call: TRBJ1-4; clone_size: -; cdr3_aa: CASSVTGAELFF; cdr3_nt: TGTGCCAGCAGCGTAACCGGAGCGGAACTGTTTTTT
v_call: TRBV6-5; d_call: -; j_call: TRBJ2-5; clone_size: -; cdr3_aa: CASSPVQGSQETQYF; cdr3_nt: TGTGCCAGCAGCCCTGTTCAGGGGTCCCAAGAGACCCAGTACTTC
v_call: TRBV28; d_call: TRBD2; j_call: TRBJ2-7; clone_size: -; cdr3_aa: CASMREIGYEQYF; cdr3_nt: TGTGCCAGCATGCGGGAGATTGGCTACGAGCAGTACTTC
v_call: TRBV10-1; d_call: TRBD2; j_call: TRBJ2-1; clone_size: -; cdr3_aa: CASSESSGGRHNEQFF; cdr3_nt: TGCGCCAGCAGTGAGTCTAGCGGGGGGCGCCACAATGAGCAGTTCTTC
v_call: TRBV30; d_call: -; j_call: TRBJ2-2; clone_size: -; cdr3_aa: CAWSTSGTGELFF; cdr3_nt: TGTGCCTGGAGTACCTCAGGTACCGGGGAGCTGTTTTTT
v_call: TRBV28; d_call: -; j_call: TRBJ1-1; clone_size: -; cdr3_aa: CASSENIGTEAFF; cdr3_nt: TGTGCCAGCTCCGAGAATATCGGCACTGAAGCTTTCTTT
v_call: TRBV29-1; d_call: TRBD2; j_call: TRBJ2-5; clone_size: -; cdr3_aa: CSAGTSGGRETQYF; cdr3_nt: TGCAGCGCGGGGACTAGCGGGGGGCGGGAGACCCAGTACTTC
v_call: TRBV7-2; d_call: TRBD2; j_call: TRBJ2-7; clone_size: -; cdr3_aa: CASSSQGGLAALAIQYF; cdr3_nt: TGTGCCAGCAGCTCCCAGGGTGGACTAGCGGCACTGGCGATCCAGTACTTC
v_call: TRBV5-1; d_call: TRBD1; j_call: TRBJ1-1; clone_size: -; cdr3_aa: CASSSQGADTEAFF; cdr3_nt: TGCGCCAGCAGCTCTCAGGGGGCCGACACTGAAGCTTTCTTT
v_call: TRBV15; d_call: -; j_call: TRBJ2-4; clone_size: -; cdr3_aa: CATSSPGSKNIQYF; cdr3_nt: TGTGCCACCAGCAGCCCGGGAAGCAAAAACATTCAGTACTTC
v_call: TRBV5-1; d_call: TRBD1; j_call: TRBJ2-3; clone_size: -; cdr3_aa: CASSLDRGRADTQYF; cdr3_nt: TGCGCCAGCAGCTTGGACAGGGGGCGTGCAGATACGCAGTATTTT
v_call: TRBV10-3; d_call: TRBD1; j_call: TRBJ2-7; clone_size: once; cdr3_aa: CAIRTGQGADEQYF; cdr3_nt: TGTGCCATCAGGACGGGACAGGGGGCCGACGAGCAGTACTTC
v_call: TRBV6-5; d_call: -; j_call: TRBJ2-2; clone_size: -; cdr3_aa: CASRQSARYTGELFF; cdr3_nt: TGTGCCAGCAGACAGTCCGCCAGGTACACCGGGGAGCTGTTTTTT
v_call: TRBV19; d_call: -; j_call: TRBJ1-2; clone_size: -; cdr3_aa: CASSIGDYGYTF; cdr3_nt: TGTGCCAGTAGTATCGGAGACTATGGCTACACCTTC
v_call: TRBV27; d_call: -; j_call: TRBJ1-1; clone_size: -; cdr3_aa: CASSFRSMNTEAFF; cdr3_nt: TGTGCCAGCAGTTTCAGGTCGATGAACACTGAAGCTTTCTTT
v_call: TRBV5-8; d_call: TRBD1; j_call: TRBJ1-1; clone_size: few; cdr3_aa: CASSLGGRQGTEAFF; cdr3_nt: TGTGCCAGCAGCTTGGGGGGGCGACAGGGAACTGAAGCTTTCTTT
v_call: TRBV7-6; d_call: TRBD2; j_call: TRBJ2-5; clone_size: -; cdr3_aa: CASSYIGGVETQYF; cdr3_nt: TGTGCCAGCAGCTATATCGGGGGGGTAGAGACCCAGTACTTC
v_call: TRBV6-5; d_call: -; j_call: TRBJ1-5; clone_size: -; cdr3_aa: CASSQLSGRNQPQHF; cdr3_nt: TGTGCCAGCAGTCAACTATCCGGAAGGAATCAGCCCCAGCATTTT
v_call: TRBV30; d_call: TRBD2; j_call: TRBJ2-5; clone_size: -; cdr3_aa: CASSREGETQYF; cdr3_nt: TGTGCAAGTAGTCGGGAGGGGGAGACCCAGTACTTC
v_call: TRBV28; d_call: -; j_call: TRBJ2-1; clone_size: -; cdr3_aa: CASSLGRGQFF; cdr3_nt: TGTGCCAGCAGTTTAGGGCGGGGACAGTTCTTC
v_call: TRBV19; d_call: TRBD2; j_call: TRBJ2-3; clone_size: -; cdr3_aa: CASSGRGTDTQYF; cdr3_nt: TGTGCCAGTAGCGGGAGGGGCACAGATACGCAGTATTTT
v_call: TRBV4-1; d_call: TRBD1; j_call: TRBJ2-1; clone_size: -; cdr3_aa: CASSPGQGAQNEQFF; cdr3_nt: TGCGCCAGCAGCCCTGGGCAGGGGGCCCAAAATGAGCAGTTCTTC
v_call: TRBV28; d_call: -; j_call: TRBJ2-7; clone_size: -; cdr3_aa: CASSFWPHEQYF; cdr3_nt: TGTGCCAGCTCCTTTTGGCCCCACGAGCAGTACTTC
v_call: TRBV28; d_call: TRBD2; j_call: TRBJ2-3; clone_size: -; cdr3_aa: CASSSRREREGRLTQYF; cdr3_nt: TGTGCCAGCAGTTCCCGCCGGGAGCGGGAGGGCCGGCTGACGCAGTATTTT
v_call: TRBV5-1; d_call: TRBD1; j_call: TRBJ1-6; clone_size: once; cdr3_aa: CASTAGQDGSPLHF; cdr3_nt: TGCGCCAGCACCGCGGGACAGGACGGTTCACCCCTCCACTTT
v_call: TRBV5-1; d_call: TRBD1; j_call: TRBJ2-7; clone_size: -; cdr3_aa: CASSVTGAAGYEQYF; cdr3_nt: TGCGCCAGCAGCGTTACAGGGGCAGCAGGCTACGAGCAGTACTTC
v_call: TRBV5-1; d_call: TRBD1; j_call: TRBJ1-2; clone_size: few; cdr3_aa: CASRDRGANLSTNYGYTF; cdr3_nt: TGCGCCAGCAGAGACAGGGGGGCCAATTTGTCTACCAACTATGGCTACACCTTC
v_call: TRBV9; d_call: -; j_call: TRBJ2-2; clone_size: -; cdr3_aa: CASSADLTDTGELFF; cdr3_nt: TGTGCCAGCAGCGCGGACTTAACAGATACCGGGGAGCTGTTTTTT
v_call: TRBV6-1; d_call: -; j_call: TRBJ2-7; clone_size: -; cdr3_aa: CASSLQWNTEQYF; cdr3_nt: TGTGCCAGCAGTCTACAGTGGAACACCGAGCAGTACTTC
v_call: TRBV5-1; d_call: TRBD2; j_call: TRBJ2-1; clone_size: -; cdr3_aa: CASSFSSGINNEQFF; cdr3_nt: TGCGCCAGCAGCTTCTCTAGCGGGATAAACAATGAGCAGTTCTTC
v_call: TRBV5-6; d_call: -; j_call: TRBJ1-3; clone_size: -; cdr3_aa: CASSLLRGPGNTIYF; cdr3_nt: TGTGCCAGCAGCTTGTTGCGGGGCCCTGGAAACACCATATATTTT
v_call: TRBV18; d_call: -; j_call: TRBJ1-4; clone_size: -; cdr3_aa: CASSPGTGGSKDEKLFF; cdr3_nt: TGTGCCAGCTCACCAGGGACGGGGGGCTCAAAGGATGAAAAACTGTTTTTT